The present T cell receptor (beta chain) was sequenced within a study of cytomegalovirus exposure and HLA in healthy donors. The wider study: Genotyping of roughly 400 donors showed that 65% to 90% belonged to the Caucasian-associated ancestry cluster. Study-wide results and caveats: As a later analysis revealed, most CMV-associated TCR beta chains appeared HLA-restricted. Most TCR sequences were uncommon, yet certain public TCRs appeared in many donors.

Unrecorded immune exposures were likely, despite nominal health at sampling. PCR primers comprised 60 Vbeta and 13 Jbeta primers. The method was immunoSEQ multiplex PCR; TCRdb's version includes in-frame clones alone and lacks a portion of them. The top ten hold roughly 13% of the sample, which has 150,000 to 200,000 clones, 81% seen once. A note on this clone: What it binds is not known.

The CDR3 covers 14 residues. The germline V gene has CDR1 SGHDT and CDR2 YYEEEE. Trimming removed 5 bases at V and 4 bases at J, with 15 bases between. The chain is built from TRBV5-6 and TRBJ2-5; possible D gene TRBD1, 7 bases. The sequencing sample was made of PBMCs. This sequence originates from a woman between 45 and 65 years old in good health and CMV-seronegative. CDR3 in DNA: TGTGCCAGCAGTGATCAGGGGGGAGGAGAGACCCAGTACTTC. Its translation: CASSDQGGGETQYF.